What follows are 5 T cell receptor beta chains derived from one specimen sequenced in a study of T-cell memory formation after mild COVID-19. A single record per CDR3 protein comes from TCRdb applying MiXCR to the 5' RACE reads. The sample includes 400,000 to 500,000 distinct CDR3 sequences, 20% seen only once; the top ten take around 8.4%. The source material was PBMCs or a T cell subset sorted from them (not recorded which). The source of these receptors is an adult woman who had mild COVID-19 (a few samples of this study predate the infection). Cell type and time point are not known.

The genes are TRBV18 and TRBJ1-5; perhaps TRBD1 as D (6 bases). The CDR3 contains 13 residues. V lost 5 bases to trimming and J lost 3 bases, with 8 bases between them. Looked up from germline, CDR1 is KGHSH and CDR2 is LQKENI. This chain's CDR3 is CASSTGPNQPQHF. DNA of the CDR3: TGTGCCAGCTCAACAGGGCCCAATCAGCCCCAGCATTTT.

The rearrangement uses TRBV7-8 and TRBJ1-1, with no clear D. The CDR3 has 12 residues. V was clipped by 0 bases and J by 12 bases, with 11 bases between them. From germline, CDR1 is SGHVS and CDR2 FQNEAQ. CDR3 nucleotides: TGTGCCAGCAGCTTAGCCGGAGGGAAATCTTTCTTT. Protein product: CASSLAGGKSFF.

This clonotype turned up a few times. This chain links TRBV20-1 with TRBJ2-7; D is undetermined. Germline CDR1 and CDR2: DFQATT and SNEGSKA (reference sequence). This CDR3 has 13 residues. V was trimmed by 2 bases and J by 2 bases, leaving 10 bases between them. The CDR3 loop reads CSARFHGTYEQYF. The CDR3 region has the DNA TGCAGTGCTAGATTTCACGGAACCTACGAGCAGTACTTC.

This clonotype was seen a few times. This sequence joins TRBV2 and TRBJ2-7; the D gene is possibly TRBD1 (5 bases). V was clipped by 0 bases and J by 1 base, with 16 bases between them. CDR3 size: 17 residues. Germline V gene data show CDR1 as SNHLY and CDR2 as FYNNEI. DNA for the CDR3: TGTGCCAGCAGTGAAGCGCTTGCAGGGCCTAGGTCCTACGAGCAGTACTTC. This translates into CASSEALAGPRSYEQYF. Supplemented by reference TRBV2 and TRBJ2-7, the full variable domain reads EPEVTQTPSHQVTQMGQEVILRCVPISNHLYFYWYRQILGQKVEFLVSFYNNEISEKSEIFDDQFSVERPDGSNFTLKIRSTKLEDSAMYFCASSEALAGPRSYEQYFGPGTRLTVT.

This chain joins TRBV11-2 and TRBJ2-3, with 8 bases identical to TRBD2. The CDR3 is made up of 16 amino acids. Per the germline V gene, CDR1 is SGHAT and CDR2 is FQNNGV. Trimming at V came to 2 bases and at J to 0 bases, leaving 4 bases not matched to a gene. CDR3 nucleotide sequence: TGTGCCAGCAGCTTACATGCTAGCGGGAGCACAGATACGCAGTATTTT. Residues: CASSLHASGSTDTQYF.